Given below is one T cell receptor (beta chain) in context. The CDR3 has 15 amino acids. In germline, CDR1 is SEHNR, CDR2 FQNEAQ (reference sequence). V lost 1 base, J lost 4 bases, and 5 bases stayed unmatched. This sample was taken from a study of T cell responses to AZD1222 COVID-19 vaccine. The repertoire was sequenced with immunoSEQ multiplex PCR; TCRdb's copy has only in-frame clones and lacks some. The profile shows 110,000 or so clones, 88% of them singletons. Here the sequenced sample was peripheral blood, taken 28 days after the second AZD1222 dose. V is TRBV7-9 and J is TRBJ1-1, with 8 bases identical to TRBD1. The receptor was isolated from an adult who received the AZD1222 COVID-19 vaccine. CDR3 residues: CASSLEDRERTEAFF. CDR3 coding DNA: TGTGCCAGCAGCTTAGAGGACAGGGAACGCACTGAAGCTTTCTTT.